These 22 T cell receptor beta chains were all obtained from the same sample, sequenced in a study of blood T cells in healthy people across ages. The authors ran a second PCR of about 6 to 11 cycles using a sample-barcoded 5' primer and a J-beta primer mix. A single record per CDR3 protein comes from TCRdb applying MiXCR to the 5' RACE reads. The profile shows under 2 million distinct CDR3 sequences, about 35% of them singletons. Material for sequencing was blood. The receptor source for this set is a woman aged 30 to 39 in good health.

The chain employs TRBV5-1 and TRBJ2-7; D is perhaps TRBD2 (6 bases). The length of the CDR3 is 16 residues. CDR1 is SGHRS and CDR2 is YFSETQ in the germline V gene. V lost 2 bases, J lost 1 base, and 16 bases lay in between. The CDR3 region has the DNA TGCGCCAGCAGCTTCGGGCGGCGGGGAGCATCCTACGAGCAGTACTTC. It is translated as CASSFGRRGASYEQYF.

The chain links TRBV25-1 to TRBJ2-5; D is perhaps TRBD2 (6 bases). The germline V gene has CDR1 MGHDK and CDR2 SYGVNS. The length of the CDR3 is 14 residues. The germline V and J ends were trimmed by 4 bases and 1 base, with 10 bases remaining between them. For the CDR3, the DNA is TGTGCCAGCAGTGGTCTAGCGCCCCAAGAGACCCAGTACTTC. Its protein is CASSGLAPQETQYF.

This clonotype appeared a few times. The genes are TRBV7-9 and TRBJ2-7; weak D call: TRBD2 (5 bases). This CDR3 contains 13 residues. The V gene lost 10 bases and the J gene lost 2 bases, with 15 bases spanning the gap. Germline loops: CDR1 SEHNR, CDR2 FQNEAQ (reference sequence). This chain's CDR3 is CATSLEDPYEQYF. The CDR3, as DNA: TGTGCCACCTCGTTGGAGGACCCCTACGAGCAGTACTTC.

In DNA form, the CDR3 reads TGTGCCAGCAGCCTCGGCTGGGCGCAGTATTTT. It yields the protein CASSLGWAQYF. The chain recombines TRBV6-6 with TRBJ2-3; no firm D call. Looked up from germline, CDR1 is MNHNY and CDR2 is SVGAGI (reference sequence). The CDR3 totals 11 residues. V was cut by 6 bases and J by 10 bases, with 11 bases left in between.

In this sample, this clonotype turned up a few times. The CDR3 is CASSETPWGRGSYEQYF. DNA of the CDR3: TGCGCCAGCAGTGAGACCCCCTGGGGAAGGGGTTCCTACGAGCAGTACTTC. J is TRBJ2-7 and V is TRBV10-1; D is perhaps TRBD1 (5 bases). This CDR3 comprises 17 residues. CDR1 and CDR2 from the germline V gene are WNHNN and SYGVQD (reference sequence). V lost 2 bases and J lost 1, with 18 bases in between.

V and J are TRBV27 and TRBJ2-1; D uncertain. The CDR3 consists of 15 residues. Looked up from germline, CDR1 is MNHEY and CDR2 is SMNVEV (reference sequence). Trimming took off 6 bases at V and 2 bases at J, with 14 bases between the two ends. The CDR3 loop reads CASRTGRYTYNEQFF. DNA for the CDR3: TGTGCCAGCAGGACCGGACGGTACACCTACAATGAGCAGTTCTTC.

About this clonotype itself: A read error may explain this, as a much larger clone is one base away. This chain joins TRBV3-1 and TRBJ2-2; a possible D gene is TRBD2 (6 bases). The germline V gene has CDR1 LGHDT and CDR2 YNNKEL (reference sequence). There are 12 residues in the CDR3. The CDR3 DNA follows: TGTGCCAGCAGCCGCGCTACCGGGGGGCTGTTTTTT. Its translation is CASSRATGGLFF.

This clonotype was seen a handful of times. The chain combines TRBV19 with TRBJ1-1, with D unresolved. The CDR3 is 13 amino acids. CDR1 LNHDA and CDR2 SQIVND come from the germline V gene (reference sequence). The V and J ends lost 3 bases and 5 bases respectively, with 10 bases between them. CDR3 protein: CASSMGRGTEAFF. The CDR3 DNA reads as TGTGCCAGTAGTATGGGCCGAGGGACTGAAGCTTTCTTT. Filled out from reference TRBV19 and TRBJ1-1, the complete variable domain reads DGGITQSPKYLFRKEGQNVTLSCEQNLNHDAMYWYRQDPGQGLRLIYYSQIVNDFQKGDIAEGYSVSREKKESFPLTVTSAQKNPTAFYLCASSMGRGTEAFFGQGTRLTVV.

This chain links TRBV9 with TRBJ2-3; tentatively, D is TRBD1 or TRBD2 (5 bases each). The CDR3 runs 15 residues. V was cut by 0 bases and J by 7 bases, with 15 bases left in between. Germline-derived CDR1 and CDR2 are SGDLS and YYNGEE. CDR3 coding DNA: TGTGCCAGCAGCGTAGCAGGGAGTGGCAAAAATACGCAGTATTTT. Residues: CASSVAGSGKNTQYF.

The chain couples TRBV7-9 to TRBJ2-7; D uncertain. The CDR3 totals 14 residues. The V end was cut by 5 bases, the J end by 7 bases, with 18 bases between. In germline, CDR1 is SEHNR, CDR2 FQNEAQ (reference sequence). The CDR3 sequence: CASSPKPDREEQYF. The CDR3 DNA sequence: TGTGCCAGCAGCCCTAAACCGGACCGCGAGGAGCAGTACTTC. Using reference TRBV7-9 and TRBJ2-7 for the parts outside the CDR3, the full variable domain is DTGVSQNPRHKITKRGQNVTFRCDPISEHNRLYWYRQTLGQGPEFLTYFQNEAQLEKSRLLSDRFSAERPKGSFSTLEIQRTEQGDSAMYLCASSPKPDREEQYFGPGTRLTVT.

This clonotype was seen only a few times. The chain links TRBV6-1 to TRBJ2-7, with 9 positions matching TRBD2. J lost 2 bases, V lost 0 bases, and 11 bases had no gene match. Germline CDR1 is MNHNS and CDR2 is SASEGT. This CDR3 spans 18 amino acids. The CDR3 DNA sequence: TGTGCCAGCAGTGAAGCGGGTAGCGGGGGAAAGCTAACCTACGAGCAGTACTTC. Encoded protein: CASSEAGSGGKLTYEQYF.

This clonotype was seen more than once but under ten times. The chain links TRBV12-3 or TRBV12-4 to TRBJ1-6, with D tentatively TRBD1 (6 bases). V shed 7 bases and J shed 8 bases, with 15 bases lying between them. This CDR3 contains 14 residues. CDR3 amino acids: CASTYRERDSPLHF. The CDR3 nucleotides read TGTGCCAGCACTTACAGGGAACGTGATTCACCCCTCCACTTT.

This clonotype was recorded a few times. V and J are TRBV4-1 and TRBJ2-3, with D perhaps being TRBD1 or TRBD2 (7 bases each). Germline CDR1 reads MGHRA; CDR2 reads YSYEKL. V lost 1 base, J lost 2 bases, and 16 bases lay in between. CDR3 length equals 17 residues. The CDR3 is CASSQAPGGAPTDTQYF. The CDR3 bases are TGCGCCAGCAGCCAAGCCCCAGGGGGGGCGCCCACAGATACGCAGTATTTT.

There are many counts of this clonotype. The V and J genes are TRBV9 and TRBJ2-7; 10 nucleotides agree with TRBD2. The V gene end was trimmed by 3 bases and the J gene end by 5 bases; junction bases not matched to a gene: 5. Germline V gene data show CDR1 as SGDLS and CDR2 as YYNGEE. The CDR3 runs 14 residues. The CDR3 nucleotides read TGTGCCAGCAGCGCGTCTAGCGGGGGCAACGAGCAGTACTTC. Translated: CASSASSGGNEQYF.

This clonotype was seen more than once but under ten times. The rearrangement uses TRBV3-1 and TRBJ2-1; D unclear. CDR3 length: 13 residues. Germline assignment: CDR1 LGHDT and CDR2 YNNKEL (reference sequence). Trimming took 3 bases from V and 6 from J, leaving 9 bases between them. In nucleotides, the CDR3 is TGTGCCAGCAGCCAGTCAATATTCAATGAGCAGTTCTTC. Translation gives CASSQSIFNEQFF.

The chain recombines TRBV28 with TRBJ2-7; D is perhaps TRBD2 (5 bases). This CDR3 has 11 residues. CDR1 and CDR2 from the germline V gene are MDHEN and SYDVKM. The V and J ends lost 7 bases and 3 bases respectively, with 7 bases between them. CDR3 in amino acids: CASTGNYEQYF. The CDR3 DNA reads TGTGCCAGCACCGGGAACTACGAGCAGTACTTC.

This chain joins TRBV6-6 and TRBJ1-2, with no clear D. Germline-derived CDR1 and CDR2 are MNHNY and SVGAGI (reference sequence). Trimming stripped 6 bases from V and 1 base from J, with 12 bases between. This CDR3 is built from 14 residues. CDR3 in DNA: TGTGCCAGCAGACCGGACCGCCATAACTATGGCTACACCTTC. The encoded protein is CASRPDRHNYGYTF.

This clonotype occurred a few times. J is TRBJ2-1 and V is TRBV6-5, with no clear D. Germline V gives CDR1 MNHEY, CDR2 SVGAGI. This CDR3 is 11 amino acids long. V was pared by 4 bases and J by 7 bases, with 5 bases between. CDR3: CASSWKNEQFF. The CDR3 region has the DNA TGTGCCAGCAGTTGGAAGAATGAGCAGTTCTTC.

This clonotype showed up just once. The chain uses TRBV5-8 and TRBJ2-1; 11 bases match TRBD1. The germline CDR1 and CDR2 sequences are SGHTS and YDEGEE. CDR3 length: 16 residues. The V gene end was trimmed by 0 bases and the J gene end by 8 bases; junction bases not matched to a gene: 7. The CDR3 nucleotides are TGTGCCAGCAGCTTGGGGACAGGGGGCGGAGACCATGAGCAGTTCTTC. Translation: CASSLGTGGGDHEQFF.

This clonotype was detected a few times. V is TRBV6-2 or TRBV6-3 and J is TRBJ2-1, with 8 bases identical to TRBD2. Trimming removed 2 bases from V and 4 bases from J; junction bases left unmatched: 7. This CDR3 spans 16 amino acids. The germline V gene has CDR1 MNHEY and CDR2 SVGEGT. The CDR3 DNA is TGTGCCAGCAGTTACGATATTAGCGGGATATACAATGAGCAGTTCTTC. As protein: CASSYDISGIYNEQFF.

This clonotype was recorded a few times. V is TRBV6-5 and J is TRBJ1-5; possible D gene TRBD1, 6 bases. Germline lookup yields CDR1 MNHEY and CDR2 SVGAGI. This CDR3 is 14 amino acids long. The V and J ends lost 3 bases and 7 bases respectively, with 13 bases between them. CDR3 loop: CASSYVQGSQPQHF. The CDR3, as DNA: TGTGCCAGCAGTTATGTCCAGGGGAGCCAGCCCCAGCATTTT.

V gene TRBV27 combines with J gene TRBJ2-7; weak D call: TRBD1 (6 bases). Trimming left V 3 bases short and J 0 bases short, with 9 bases between. CDR1 is MNHEY, CDR2 SMNVEV, per germline (reference sequence). This CDR3 region has 14 residues. The CDR3 DNA is TGTGCCAGCAGTTTCTACAGGGACTCCTACGAGCAGTACTTC. Translating gives CASSFYRDSYEQYF.